This is a list of T cell receptor beta chains from one sample in a study of neurological immune-mediated disorders. TCRdb re-derived calls from the 5' RACE reads in MiXCR, one entry per CDR3 protein. The table has 71,000 or so distinct CDR3 sequences, approximately 14% seen once. The specimen was PBMCs. Every receptor here comes from a female donor with HTLV-1-associated myelopathy (HAM/TSP). Each CDR3 is given with its conserved first and last residue. D genes are given only for firm matches. Clone size is stated in some rows and not others, as once, few, many or a class when expanded.

TRBV29-1,.,TRBJ1-5,many,CSVVWGYSNQPQHF,TGCAGCGTTGTTTGGGGGTATTCAAATCAGCCCCAGCATTTT
TRBV7-8,TRBD1,TRBJ1-5,many,CASSAGQGAFSNQPQHF,TGTGCCAGCAGCGCGGGCCAGGGGGCCTTCAGCAATCAGCCCCAGCATTTT
TRBV6-5,.,TRBJ1-5,many,CASSWGGLHQPQHF,TGTGCCAGCAGTTGGGGGGGGTTACACCAGCCCCAGCATTTT
TRBV7-6,.,TRBJ2-5,few,CASSTRPRETQYF,TGTGCCAGCAGCACCCGGCCTAGAGAGACCCAGTACTTC
TRBV6-2/TRBV6-3,TRBD1,TRBJ2-2,many,CASSPRTGERAGELFF,TGTGCCAGCAGCCCCCGGACAGGGGAAAGGGCCGGGGAGCTGTTTTTT
TRBV7-2,TRBD2,TRBJ2-5,many,CASSFLAGGPETQYF,TGTGCCAGCAGCTTTTTAGCGGGGGGCCCCGAGACCCAGTACTTC
TRBV2,.,TRBJ1-2,many,CASSSTGTTYGYTF,TGTGCCAGCAGTTCTACCGGGACAACTTACGGCTACACCTTC
TRBV4-1,TRBD2,TRBJ2-1,many,CASSRLAGGRDNEQFF,TGCGCCAGCAGCCGACTAGCGGGGGGCCGTGACAATGAGCAGTTCTTC
TRBV4-1,TRBD1,TRBJ1-2,many,CASSPDRGLGYGYTF,TGCGCCAGCAGCCCAGACAGGGGGCTGGGCTATGGCTACACCTTC
TRBV29-1,.,TRBJ1-2,many,CSVGGQRYYGYTF,TGCAGCGTTGGAGGGCAGCGTTACTATGGCTACACCTTC
TRBV4-1,.,TRBJ2-2,many,CASSQEGLNTGELFF,TGCGCCAGCAGCCAAGAAGGGCTGAACACCGGGGAGCTGTTTTTT
TRBV29-1,.,TRBJ2-7,many,CSVEVEGESYEQYF,TGCAGCGTTGAAGTGGAGGGAGAGTCCTACGAGCAGTACTTC
TRBV3-1,.,TRBJ1-6,many,CASSRRDSGNSPLHF,TGTGCCAGCAGCCGGAGAGACAGCGGTAATTCACCCCTCCACTTT
TRBV18,TRBD1,TRBJ2-2,.,CASSPTRQGDSTGELFF,TGTGCCAGCTCACCGACGAGACAGGGGGATTCCACCGGGGAGCTGTTTTTT
TRBV9,.,TRBJ2-5,many,CASSNSQSRSQETQYF,TGTGCCAGCAGCAACTCTCAGAGCCGCTCTCAAGAGACCCAGTACTTC
TRBV2,.,TRBJ2-3,many,CASSGSSYSLYF,TGTGCCAGCAGCGGCTCCTCGTACAGTCTGTATTTT
TRBV20-1,.,TRBJ1-1,once,CSAIRQDTEAFF,TGCAGTGCTATCAGACAGGACACTGAAGCTTTCTTT
TRBV12-3/TRBV12-4,TRBD1,TRBJ1-4,.,CASSVKFGTEDRVNEKLFF,TGTGCCAGCAGTGTCAAATTCGGGACAGAGGATCGCGTAAATGAAAAACTGTTTTTT
TRBV10-3,.,TRBJ2-5,many,CAISESRETQYF,TGTGCCATCAGTGAGTCGAGGGAGACCCAGTACTTC
TRBV10-3,.,TRBJ2-7,many,CAISESGVPYPRYEQYF,TGTGCCATCAGTGAGTCCGGGGTCCCGTACCCTAGGTACGAGCAGTACTTC
TRBV19,TRBD1,TRBJ2-7,few,CASSRGQADSYEQYF,TGTGCCAGTAGTAGAGGACAGGCGGATTCCTACGAGCAGTACTTC
TRBV20-1,.,TRBJ1-3,.,CSARAAVGAGNTIYF,TGCAGTGCTAGAGCCGCGGTGGGGGCTGGAAACACCATATATTTT
TRBV20-1,TRBD1,TRBJ2-7,many,CSARDPKTGGDEQYF,TGCAGTGCTAGAGATCCTAAGACAGGGGGCGACGAGCAGTACTTC
TRBV27,.,TRBJ2-7,many,CASSLMGVSSYEQYF,TGTGCCAGCAGTTTGATGGGGGTGAGCTCCTACGAGCAGTACTTC
TRBV5-1,TRBD2,TRBJ2-7,many,CASSFGSAGDYEQYF,TGCGCCAGCAGCTTTGGAAGCGCGGGGGACTACGAGCAGTACTTC
TRBV7-9,TRBD2,TRBJ2-7,many,CASSPSHAGGVNEQYF,TGTGCCAGCAGCCCATCCCACGCGGGGGGGGTAAACGAGCAGTACTTC
TRBV3-1,TRBD1,TRBJ2-2,many,CASSPRGWDDTGELFF,TGTGCCAGCAGCCCCAGGGGGTGGGACGACACCGGGGAGCTGTTTTTT
TRBV9,TRBD1,TRBJ1-2,many,CASSPGQGDGYTF,TGTGCCAGCAGCCCCGGACAGGGGGATGGCTACACCTTC
TRBV4-2,TRBD2,TRBJ2-1,many,CASSQEGGGDYAEQFF,TGTGCCAGCAGCCAAGAGGGCGGGGGGGATTATGCTGAGCAGTTCTTC
TRBV15,TRBD1,TRBJ1-6,few,CATSSGRQGGTHPLHF,TGTGCCACCAGCAGCGGGAGACAGGGTGGGACCCATCCCCTCCACTTT
TRBV4-1,.,TRBJ2-6,many,CASNLSGGKANVLTF,TGCGCCAGCAACTTGAGTGGGGGTAAGGCCAACGTCCTGACTTTC
TRBV28,.,TRBJ2-6,many,CASSGGSSGANVLTF,TGTGCCAGCAGTGGGGGAAGCTCTGGGGCCAACGTCCTGACTTTC
TRBV12-3/TRBV12-4,TRBD1,TRBJ2-5,.,CASRGQGAQETKYF,TGTGCCAGCAGGGGACAGGGGGCTCAGGAGACCAAGTACTTC
TRBV6-1,.,TRBJ1-2,many,CASSDREGYGYTF,TGTGCCAGCAGTGACCGGGAGGGGTATGGCTACACCTTC
TRBV5-1,TRBD1,TRBJ1-4,many,CASSVGQAATNEKLFF,TGCGCCAGCAGCGTGGGACAGGCCGCAACTAATGAAAAACTGTTTTTT
TRBV5-1,.,TRBJ2-2,many,CASSFYRDINTGELFF,TGCGCCAGCAGCTTCTACCGGGACATAAACACCGGGGAGCTGTTTTTT
TRBV29-1,.,TRBJ1-1,.,CSFGGGPGTEAFF,TGCAGCTTCGGGGGGGGGCCGGGCACCGAAGCTTTCTTT
TRBV28,TRBD1,TRBJ2-7,many,CASSLRQGINEQYF,TGTGCCAGCAGTTTGAGACAGGGGATCAACGAGCAGTACTTC
TRBV12-3/TRBV12-4,TRBD1,TRBJ1-4,many,CASSASGGANEKLFF,TGTGCCAGCAGTGCCTCAGGGGGAGCTAATGAAAAACTGTTTTTT
TRBV20-1,TRBD1,TRBJ2-5,medium-sized,CSAGDPGGAETQYF,TGCAGTGCTGGGGACCCAGGGGGAGCAGAGACCCAGTACTTC
TRBV6-6,.,TRBJ1-2,.,CASTPRPNYGYTF,TGTGCCAGCACTCCCAGGCCTAACTATGGCTACACCTTC
TRBV4-1,TRBD2,TRBJ2-1,many,CASSQEPLAGGLYNEQFF,TGCGCCAGCAGCCAAGAGCCTCTGGCGGGGGGCCTCTACAATGAGCAGTTCTTC
TRBV20-1,TRBD1,TRBJ1-5,many,CSGQTGANQPQHF,TGCAGTGGCCAGACAGGGGCCAATCAGCCCCAGCATTTT
TRBV7-9,.,TRBJ2-2,many,CASSIGASGVGELFF,TGTGCCAGCAGCATCGGGGCATCGGGTGTCGGGGAGCTGTTTTTT
TRBV5-1,.,TRBJ1-3,many,CASSLDPGNTIYF,TGCGCCAGCAGCTTGGATCCTGGAAACACCATATATTTT
TRBV7-2,.,TRBJ2-7,many,CASSLALGQPYEQYF,TGTGCCAGCAGCTTAGCCCTTGGACAGCCCTACGAGCAGTACTTC
TRBV5-8,.,TRBJ1-2,.,CASSLERGVGYGYTF,TGTGCCAGCAGCTTGGAACGGGGCGTCGGATATGGCTACACCTTC
TRBV5-6,.,TRBJ2-1,many,CASAAGVEQFF,TGTGCCAGCGCCGCGGGTGTTGAGCAGTTCTTC
TRBV7-8,.,TRBJ1-5,.,CASSLRTPDEPQHF,TGTGCCAGCAGCTTAAGGACACCGGATGAGCCCCAGCATTTT
TRBV29-1,TRBD2,TRBJ2-1,many,CSVEDTVGGIHNEQFF,TGCAGCGTTGAAGATACTGTGGGAGGGATCCACAATGAGCAGTTCTTC
TRBV9,.,TRBJ1-3,many,CASSVLSGNTIYF,TGTGCCAGCAGCGTCCTCTCTGGAAACACCATATATTTT
TRBV5-5,TRBD1,TRBJ2-3,many,CASSSKTGGADTQYF,TGTGCCAGCAGCTCTAAGACAGGGGGTGCAGATACGCAGTATTTT
TRBV28,TRBD1,TRBJ2-7,many,CASSLRDRRAYEQYF,TGTGCCAGCAGTCTCCGGGACAGGAGAGCCTACGAGCAGTACTTC
TRBV5-1,TRBD2,TRBJ2-3,.,CANSSSAGGPHTYTQYF,TGCGCCAACAGTTCATCAGCGGGGGGGCCTCACACATATACGCAGTATTTT
TRBV7-6,.,TRBJ2-7,.,CASSLGVTETSYEQYF,TGTGCCAGCAGCTTAGGTGTGACAGAGACCTCCTACGAGCAGTACTTC